The next 21 T cell receptor beta chains were all read from a single sample in a study of technical replicates of blood from several donors. Profiled with immunoSEQ multiplex PCR; TCRdb holds only in-frame clones, not every one. The data hold about 70,000 clones, with around 95% observed a single time. What was sequenced was T cells isolated from PBMCs. The receptors here all came from a human donor in good health.

The CDR3 region is CASSQVQGGGELFF. The CDR3 DNA reads as TGCGCCAGCAGCCAAGTGCAGGGGGGCGGGGAGCTGTTTTTT. The V call is TRBV4-3, the J call TRBJ2-2, with D possibly matching TRBD1 (7 bases). Trimming stripped 1 base from V and 7 bases from J, with 10 bases between. This CDR3 has 14 residues. Germline V gives CDR1 LGHNA, CDR2 YSLEER.

The V and J genes are TRBV11-2 and TRBJ2-7; weak D call: TRBD2 (5 bases). The CDR3 runs to 16 residues. The germline V gene encodes CDR1 SGHAT and CDR2 FQNNGV. Trimming stripped 5 bases from V and 2 bases from J, with 19 bases between. This CDR3 is CASSPWTGTSTYEQYF. As DNA, the CDR3 is TGTGCCAGCAGCCCATGGACTGGCACCTCTACCTACGAGCAGTACTTC. Complete variable domain (other parts from reference TRBV11-2 and TRBJ2-7): EAGVAQSPRYKIIEKRQSVAFWCNPISGHATLYWYQQILGQGPKLLIQFQNNGVVDDSQLPKDRFSAERLKGVDSTLKIQPAKLEDSAVYLCASSPWTGTSTYEQYFGPGTRLTVT.

V usage is TRBV28 and J usage is TRBJ2-3, with D perhaps matching TRBD2 (5 bases). The length of the CDR3 is 14 residues. Trimming removed 2 bases at V and 5 bases at J, with 11 bases between. The V gene's germline CDR1 is MDHEN and CDR2 SYDVKM. CDR3 DNA sequence: TGTGCCAGCAGTTTAGCGGGCAGGCAAGATACGCAGTATTTT. It encodes CASSLAGRQDTQYF.

The CDR3 bases are TGTGCCAGCAGCCAAGGCCCTAGCGGGAGGACTAGCTCCTACGAGCAGTACTTC. It yields the protein CASSQGPSGRTSSYEQYF. The genes are TRBV4-2 and TRBJ2-7, with 11 positions matching TRBD2. The CDR3 consists of 18 residues. V trimming: 1 base; J trimming: 0 bases; junction bases outside the gene matches: 8. Germline V gene data show CDR1 as LGHNA and CDR2 as YNFKEQ.

In this sample, this clone turned up once. This chain links TRBV2 with TRBJ1-2; D might be TRBD1 (5 bases). The V and J ends lost 6 bases and 6 bases respectively, with 17 bases between them. Looked up from germline, CDR1 is SNHLY and CDR2 is FYNNEI. The CDR3 consists of 14 residues. The DNA for the CDR3 is TGTGCCAGCAGCCCCCTGAAGGGGCTCAATGGCTACACCTTC. It translates to CASSPLKGLNGYTF.

The chain has TRBV29-1 and TRBJ2-2; D is perhaps TRBD2 (6 bases). Trimming took 5 bases from V and 3 from J, leaving 16 bases between them. The CDR3 contains 15 residues. The germline CDR1 and CDR2 sequences are SQVTM and ANQGSEA. The DNA of the CDR3 is TGCAGCGTTCTGATCGATAGCGGAGACACCGGGGAGCTGTTTTTT. Encoded protein: CSVLIDSGDTGELFF.

V usage is TRBV29-1 and J usage is TRBJ1-2, with D possibly matching TRBD1 (6 bases). Germline lookup yields CDR1 SQVTM and CDR2 ANQGSEA. This CDR3 comprises 13 residues. V was cut by 4 bases and J by 4 bases, with 13 bases left in between. The chain's CDR3 is CSVGGGHSYGYTF. Here the CDR3 DNA reads TGCAGCGTTGGGGGGGGGCATAGCTATGGCTACACCTTC.

This rearrangement joins TRBV11-2 to TRBJ2-3; D is unresolved. Trimming shortened V by 6 bases and J by 6 bases, and 10 bases separated the two germline ends. Germline CDR1 reads SGHAT; CDR2 reads FQNNGV. The CDR3 spans 12 residues. CDR3 in DNA: TGTGCCAGCAGTTCTATTGAGGATACGCAGTATTTT. Translated: CASSSIEDTQYF. Together with reference TRBV11-2 and TRBJ2-3, the CDR3 gives the full variable domain: EAGVAQSPRYKIIEKRQSVAFWCNPISGHATLYWYQQILGQGPKLLIQFQNNGVVDDSQLPKDRFSAERLKGVDSTLKIQPAKLEDSAVYLCASSSIEDTQYFGPGTRLTVL.

V usage is TRBV11-2 and J usage is TRBJ2-5, with D maybe TRBD2 (6 bases). The germline CDR1 and CDR2 sequences are SGHAT and FQNNGV. The CDR3 covers 16 residues. V was pared by 5 bases and J by 0 bases, with 16 bases between. CDR3 nucleotides: TGTGCCAGCAGCCCCCCCTGGGGCGGGAACCAAGAGACCCAGTACTTC. The encoded protein is CASSPPWGGNQETQYF.

The chain uses TRBV7-3 and TRBJ1-2, with TRBD1 identical over 9 bases. V dropped 3 bases and J dropped 8; count of bases not matched to a gene: 7. CDR1 is SGHTA, CDR2 FQGTGA, per germline. This CDR3 comprises 14 residues. The CDR3 sequence is CASSFGTGYGGYTF. The CDR3 DNA sequence: TGTGCCAGCAGCTTCGGGACAGGGTATGGGGGCTACACCTTC.

The chain links TRBV11-2 to TRBJ2-2; 10 bases align to TRBD2. The CDR3 loop spans 15 amino acids. The germline CDR1 and CDR2 sequences are SGHAT and FQNNGV. The V segment lost 3 bases and the J segment 8 bases; nucleotides outside the gene matches: 6. CDR3 DNA sequence: TGTGCCAGCAGCTTTGTAGCGGGAGGTGTAGGGGAGCTGTTTTTT. Its translation: CASSFVAGGVGELFF.

The chain is built from TRBV19 and TRBJ2-7; a possible D gene is TRBD2 (7 bases). CDR3 size: 16 residues. CDR1 and CDR2 (germline): LNHDA, SQIVND (reference sequence). V lost 4 bases, J lost 2 bases, and 18 bases lay in between. The CDR3 region has the DNA TGTGCCAGTAGTAGCGGGGGCCTTACATGGACCTACGAGCAGTACTTC. This codes for CASSSGGLTWTYEQYF.

CDR3 DNA sequence: TGTGCCAGCAGCCTTGGCTTAAGCAATGAGCAGTTCTTC. This encodes CASSLGLSNEQFF. The V and J genes are TRBV11-2 and TRBJ2-1; no firm D call. The CDR3 has 13 residues. CDR1 and CDR2 from the germline V gene are SGHAT and FQNNGV. Deletions cut 5 bases from V and 6 bases from J, with 11 bases between.

This sequence joins TRBV7-3 and TRBJ2-7, with TRBD1 matching over 10 bases. CDR1 is SGHTA, CDR2 FQGTGA, per germline. The CDR3 has 15 amino acids. Germline trimming cut 4 bases from V and 3 bases from J; bases unmatched to any gene: 6. DNA for the CDR3: TGTGCCAGCAGCTCCTCCGGGACAGGGGTCTACGAGCAGTACTTC. Translated: CASSSSGTGVYEQYF.

This chain uses TRBV9 with TRBJ2-3; perhaps TRBD2 as D (6 bases). The V end lost 3 bases, the J end lost 8 bases, and 13 bases lay between the germline ends. This CDR3 spans 13 amino acids. The germline CDR1 and CDR2 sequences are SGDLS and YYNGEE. CDR3 protein: CASSAGDIFTQYF. The DNA of the CDR3 is TGTGCCAGCAGCGCGGGAGATATCTTTACGCAGTATTTT.

The V call is TRBV11-2, the J call TRBJ1-3, with TRBD1 identical over 7 bases. J gave up 3 bases and V 6 bases, and 11 bases lay outside the gene matches. The germline CDR1 and CDR2 sequences are SGHAT and FQNNGV. The CDR3 is 16 amino acids. As DNA, the CDR3 is TGTGCCAGCAGTCTCGGGGCCAGGGGGTATGGAAACACCATATATTTT. It codes for CASSLGARGYGNTIYF.

This sequence joins TRBV10-3 and TRBJ2-3, with TRBD2 matching 8 bases. V dropped 5 bases and J dropped 2; count of bases not matched to a gene: 9. Germline V lookup: CDR1 ENHRY, CDR2 SYGVKD. The CDR3 consists of 16 residues. CDR3 region: CAISLSGSPLTDTQYF. The CDR3 bases are TGTGCCATCAGTTTAAGCGGGAGTCCGCTCACAGATACGCAGTATTTT.

The chain carries TRBV29-1 and TRBJ2-1, with a tentative D call TRBD2 (5 bases). Trimming removed 0 bases at V and 2 bases at J, with 23 bases between. The CDR3 has 19 residues. The germline gives CDR1 SQVTM, CDR2 ANQGSEA. The CDR3 DNA follows: TGCAGCGTTGAAGATCCAGAGGGCAGCCCTAGTCACCCCTACAATGAGCAGTTCTTC. Amino acids: CSVEDPEGSPSHPYNEQFF.

This sequence joins TRBV15 and TRBJ1-5; D unclear. Per the germline V gene, CDR1 is LNHNV and CDR2 is YYDKDF (reference sequence). Trimming removed 1 base at V and 4 bases at J, with 17 bases between. This CDR3 contains 17 residues. CDR3 sequence: CATSRAYYGVRNQPQHF. The CDR3 bases are TGTGCCACCAGCAGAGCGTATTACGGGGTTCGTAATCAGCCCCAGCATTTT.

The V call is TRBV7-6, the J call TRBJ2-1; D remains ambiguous. The ends were cut back, 5 bases at V and 7 bases at J, with 12 bases in the middle. The CDR3 is made up of 13 amino acids. The germline gives CDR1 SGHVS, CDR2 FNYEAQ. The CDR3 reads CASSLSTVNEQFF. As DNA, the CDR3 is TGTGCCAGCAGCCTTTCGACTGTTAATGAGCAGTTCTTC. Variable domain in full (rest from reference TRBV7-6 and TRBJ2-1): GAGVSQSPRYKVTKRGQDVALRCDPISGHVSLYWYRQALGQGPEFLTYFNYEAQQDKSGLPNDRFSAERPEGSISTLTIQRTEQRDSAMYRCASSLSTVNEQFFGPGTRLTVL.

This clone appeared once. This chain joins TRBV10-1 and TRBJ2-2, with D perhaps TRBD2 (5 bases). CDR1 is WNHNN and CDR2 is SYGVQD in the germline V gene (reference sequence). This CDR3 has 13 residues. Between the trimmed V and J ends, which lost 6 bases and 5 bases, there was a span of 10 bases. The CDR3 sequence: CASRSRGTGELFF. The CDR3 nucleotides are TGCGCCAGCAGGTCAAGAGGGACCGGGGAGCTGTTTTTT.